Below are 19 T cell receptor beta chains sequenced from a single sample in a study of T cell clonality in common variable immunodeficiency. Method: immunoSEQ multiplex PCR; TCRdb's copy keeps in-frame clones and lacks some. Recorded here are 30,000 to 45,000 clones, none singletons. Sequencing was carried out using peripheral blood mononuclear cells. Receptor source: a person aged 18 to 75 in good health.

This clone was seen at least ten times. The read ends 3 residues shy of where the CDR3 ends; the end is completed using the germline J gene. The chain employs TRBV28 and TRBJ1-2; maybe TRBD1 (6 bases). Germline V lookup: CDR1 MDHEN, CDR2 SYDVKM. This CDR3 contains 15 residues. CDR3 amino acids: CASSFLWGQTGGYTF. The DNA read from the CDR3 is TGTGCCAGCAGTTTCCTTTGGGGGCAGACTGGAGGC.

This clone was recorded many times. The read ends 3 residues early relative to the CDR3; the germline J gene fills the gap. V is TRBV18 and J is TRBJ1-1; D is perhaps TRBD1 (6 bases). The germline V gene encodes CDR1 KGHSH and CDR2 LQKENI. Trimming pared 3 bases from V and 0 bases from J, leaving 8 bases between. This CDR3 region has 14 residues. The CDR3 sequence: CASSPPGVNTEAFF. The CDR3 DNA, read in part, is TGTGCCAGCTCACCTCCAGGGGTGAACACTGAA. The variable domain in full, with the rest retrieved from reference TRBV18 and TRBJ1-1, is NAGVMQNPRHLVRRRGQEARLRCSPMKGHSHVYWYRQLPEEGLKFMVYLQKENIIDESGMPKERFSAEFPKEGPSILRIQQVVRGDSAAYFCASSPPGVNTEAFFGQGTRLTVV.

For this clone: The read finishes 3 residues shy of the CDR3 end, and the germline J gene is used to complete it. J is TRBJ2-7 and V is TRBV27, with a tentative D call TRBD1 (5 bases). This CDR3 spans 14 amino acids. Germline CDR1 is MNHEY and CDR2 is SMNVEV (reference sequence). Trimming removed 0 bases from V and 2 bases from J, with 8 bases in between. The covered CDR3 bases are TGTGCCAGCAGTTTATCGAGACAGACCTACGAG. This sequence encodes CASSLSRQTYE. The complete CDR3 protein is CASSLSRQTYEQYF.

This clone was counted ten times or more. Read sequence stops 3 residues before the CDR3 end, and the germline J gene provides the missing end. The genes are TRBV30 and TRBJ2-7; TRBD2 agrees at 7 bases. Per the germline V gene, CDR1 is GTSNPN and CDR2 is SVGIG (reference sequence). Unmatched junction bases numbered 19, after V lost 8 bases and J lost 6 bases. CDR3 length: 15 residues. CDR3 DNA, as far as it was read: TGTGCCGGAACTATCGGCGGGGGAGGGAGATCCGAG. This encodes CAGTIGGGGRSE. The entire CDR3 protein reads CAGTIGGGGRSEQYF.

This clone was counted at least ten times. The CDR3 end falls 3 residues outside the read, so it is completed with the germline J gene. The genes are TRBV19 and TRBJ1-2, with D tentatively TRBD1 (6 bases). With 8 bases removed from V and 3 bases from J, the gap between germline ends came to 16 bases. CDR3 length: 14 amino acids. Looked up from germline, CDR1 is LNHDA and CDR2 is SQIVND (reference sequence). Partial CDR3 DNA: TGTGCCAGTTCTCCTGGCAGGGGAGACTATGGC. Protein: CASSPGRGDYG. The CDR3 as a whole reads CASSPGRGDYGYTF.

This clone has ten or more counts. Coverage ceases 3 residues before the CDR3 finishes, and the germline J gene fills in the end. The chain couples TRBV7-2 to TRBJ2-7; a possible D gene is TRBD2 (6 bases). The length of the CDR3 is 14 residues. CDR1 and CDR2 (germline): SGHTA, FQGNSA. The V end lost 2 bases, the J end lost 2 bases, and 10 bases lay between the germline ends. CDR3 loop: CASSLSAGTYEQYF. CDR3 bases read: TGTGCCAGCAGCTTATCGGCGGGGACCTACGAG.

This clone appeared many times. Read data end 3 residues before the CDR3 end; the end is taken from the germline J gene. The chain joins TRBV20-1 to TRBJ2-7; TRBD2 matches at 8 bases. The V and J ends lost 5 bases and 6 bases, in that order; junction bases with no gene match: 12. The CDR3 contains 14 residues. Germline loops: CDR1 DFQATT, CDR2 SNEGSKA (reference sequence). The CDR3 spells CSAPWERGRGEQYF. The part of the CDR3 DNA that was read is TGCAGTGCTCCGTGGGAGCGGGGGCGAGGCGAG.

This clone came up many times. The CDR3 is cut off 3 residues early in the read; its end comes from the germline J gene. V and J are TRBV3-1 (or the pseudogene TRBV3-2) and TRBJ2-7; D might be TRBD1 (5 bases). The V end lost 3 bases, the J end lost 0 bases, and 9 bases lay between the germline ends. Looked up from germline, CDR1 is LGHDT and CDR2 is YNNKEL (reference sequence). The CDR3 runs to 14 residues. CDR3 loop: CASSQYRISYEQYF. The CDR3 bases that were read are TGTGCCAGCAGCCAGTACAGGATCTCCTACGAG.

There are many counts of this clone. The CDR3 end falls 3 residues outside the read, so it is completed with the germline J gene. The chain combines TRBV7-9 with TRBJ2-7, with D perhaps TRBD1 (6 bases). Trimming took 8 bases from V and 2 from J, leaving 19 bases between them. The length of the CDR3 is 15 residues. Germline values: CDR1 SEHNR, CDR2 FQNEAQ (reference sequence). This CDR3 reads CASLRTDRRPYEQYF. CDR3 DNA, as far as it was read: TGTGCCAGCCTCCGAACTGACAGGCGCCCCTACGAG. Full variable domain (rest looked up from reference TRBV7-9 and TRBJ2-7): DTGVSQNPRHKITKRGQNVTFRCDPISEHNRLYWYRQTLGQGPEFLTYFQNEAQLEKSRLLSDRFSAERPKGSFSTLEIQRTEQGDSAMYLCASLRTDRRPYEQYFGPGTRLTVT.

This clone came up many times. Sequencing ends 3 residues short of the CDR3 end; the germline J gene provides the rest. This sequence joins TRBV7-8 and TRBJ2-5, with D hard to call. Germline V CDR1 and CDR2: SGHVS, FQNEAQ. The CDR3 contains 15 residues. The ends were cut back, 1 base at V and 4 bases at J, with 13 bases in the middle. CDR3 DNA (partial): TGTGCCAGCAGCTTAGAGGGTAAACCCCGAGAGACC. Its translation: CASSLEGKPRET. The entire CDR3 is CASSLEGKPRETQYF.

This clone was counted between two and nine times. The CDR3 goes on 3 residues after the read ends, and that part is filled in from the germline J gene. J is TRBJ1-5 and V is TRBV6-8; tentatively, D is TRBD1 (5 bases). Trimming shortened V by 6 bases and J by 5 bases, and 20 bases separated the two germline ends. From germline, CDR1 is MNHGY and CDR2 SAAAGT. This CDR3 region has 16 residues. CDR3 DNA, as far as it was read: TGTGCCAGCAGGGGCGGGGGAGCTAATGGGGATCAGCCC. It codes for CASRGGGANGDQP. The full CDR3 sequence reads CASRGGGANGDQPQHF.

In this sample, this clone turned up many times. The CDR3 goes on 3 residues after the read ends, and that part is filled in from the germline J gene. V and J are TRBV20-1 and TRBJ2-5; D possibly corresponds to TRBD1 (5 bases). Trimming cost V 3 bases and J 7 bases, with 15 bases left between them. This CDR3 contains 13 residues. Germline V gene sequence: CDR1 DFQATT, CDR2 SNEGSKA (reference sequence). The CDR3 reads CSAREGHRGTQYF. CDR3 bases read: TGCAGTGCTAGGGAAGGACATCGTGGGACC.

This clone has at least ten counts. The CDR3 extends 3 residues past the end of the read, so its final part is completed from the germline J gene. The genes are TRBV29-1 and TRBJ1-1; tentatively, D is TRBD1 (6 bases). The CDR3 runs to 14 residues. V was shortened by 5 bases and J by 1 base, with 14 bases between the two germline ends. The V gene's germline CDR1 is SQVTM and CDR2 ANQGSEA. The CDR3 DNA, read in part, is TGCAGCGTTAGTGAGGGACAAAGGAACACTGAA. Translating gives CSVSEGQRNTE. The CDR3, in full, reads CSVSEGQRNTEAFF.

This clone was seen many times. With the read ending 3 residues before the CDR3 end, the germline J gene is used to fill in that end. The chain combines TRBV19 with TRBJ2-2; a weak D match, TRBD1 (5 bases). Germline CDR1 and CDR2: LNHDA and SQIVND (reference sequence). V lost 4 bases and J 6 bases, leaving 9 bases between the germline ends. The CDR3 loop spans 13 amino acids. The CDR3: CASSKTVPGELFF. The sequenced CDR3 bases are TGTGCCAGTAGTAAGACAGTCCCCGGGGAG.

The sample holds many counts of this clone. The sequence runs out 3 residues before the end of the CDR3; the remainder is reconstructed from the germline J gene. This chain uses TRBV4-2 with TRBJ2-7; 9 bases fit TRBD2. The CDR3 runs to 15 residues. V trimming: 3 bases; J trimming: 6 bases; junction bases outside the gene matches: 9. The germline CDR1 and CDR2 sequences are LGHNA and YNFKEQ. The CDR3 sequence is CASSQDPGLAREQYF. The DNA read from the CDR3 is TGTGCCAGCAGCCAGGACCCGGGACTAGCCCGCGAG.

This clone was detected ten times or more. Read coverage stops 3 residues before the CDR3 terminus; the germline J gene supplies the remainder. This sample also contains other DNA sequences that code for the same CDR3. This chain links TRBV18 with TRBJ1-3; D gene unclear. Trimming stripped 1 base from V and 2 bases from J, with 15 bases between. Germline V gene data show CDR1 as KGHSH and CDR2 as LQKENI. The CDR3 sequence is 17 residues long. CDR3 DNA, as far as it was read: TGTGCCAGCTCACCACAATCAGGAGGCAACACTGGAAACACC. This translates into CASSPQSGGNTGNT. The complete CDR3 sequence is CASSPQSGGNTGNTIYF.

As to this clone: The read comes to an end 3 residues before the CDR3 does, leaving the germline J gene to fill in the end. The chain joins TRBV7-9 to TRBJ1-2; 11 positions match TRBD1. The V segment lost 7 bases and the J segment 5 bases; nucleotides outside the gene matches: 9. CDR3 length: 15 residues. Germline V gene sequence: CDR1 SEHNR, CDR2 FQNEAQ (reference sequence). The CDR3 sequence is CASTSGDRGLYGYTF. The covered CDR3 bases are TGTGCCAGCACCTCGGGGGACAGGGGGTTATATGGC.

This clone was seen at least ten times. The read ends 3 residues before the CDR3 terminus; that terminus is restored from the germline J gene. This chain joins TRBV16 and TRBJ1-2, with TRBD1 matching over 7 bases. The germline V gene encodes CDR1 KGHSY and CDR2 FQNENV. Losses at the gene ends were 4 bases for V and 2 bases for J; bases not matched to a gene: 7. The CDR3 is 15 amino acids. CDR3 sequence: CASSPKWGQNYGYTF. The CDR3 DNA, read in part, is TGTGCCAGCAGCCCCAAATGGGGACAGAACTATGGC.

With regard to this clone: The read terminates 3 residues ahead of where the CDR3 ends, so the germline J gene completes it. This rearrangement joins TRBV29-1 to TRBJ1-2, with D perhaps TRBD1 (5 bases). V was clipped by 3 bases and J by 0 bases, with 17 bases between them. The CDR3 contains 16 residues. Germline CDR1 is SQVTM and CDR2 is ANQGSEA. The CDR3 bases that were read are TGCAGCGTTGATGGGGCCAGGAGCTCCGCTAACTATGGC. It yields the protein CSVDGARSSANYG. The full CDR3 is CSVDGARSSANYGYTF.